This entry lists 9 T cell receptor beta chains sequenced from one sample in a study of T cell responses to AZD1222 COVID-19 vaccine. Sequencing used immunoSEQ multiplex PCR; TCRdb keeps in-frame clones, though not all of them. This sample has some 66,000 clones; around 89% occur once, and the top ten carry 25% to 35%. The sample consisted of peripheral blood, taken 28 days after the second AZD1222 dose. These receptors were taken from an adult who received the AZD1222 COVID-19 vaccine.

This chain connects TRBV5-1 to TRBJ2-7; D gene unclear. Germline V gene lookup returns CDR1 SGHRS and CDR2 YFSETQ. The CDR3 has 12 residues. Between the trimmed V and J ends, which lost 1 base and 0 bases, there was a span of 2 bases. CDR3 sequence: CASSLTSYEQYF. The CDR3 coding sequence is TGCGCCAGCAGCTTGACCTCCTACGAGCAGTACTTC.

This rearrangement joins TRBV24-1 to TRBJ2-3, with 8 bases that match TRBD1. V was clipped by 6 bases and J by 3 bases; unmatched bases: 7. The CDR3 sequence is 15 residues long. The V gene's germline CDR1 is KGHDR and CDR2 SFDVKD. The CDR3 coding sequence is TGTGCCACCAGTTTTAGGACAGGGTTTACAGATACGCAGTATTTT. Amino acids: CATSFRTGFTDTQYF.

This chain links TRBV2 with TRBJ2-2, with a tentative D call TRBD2 (5 bases). Per germline, CDR1 SNHLY and CDR2 FYNNEI. This CDR3 spans 13 amino acids. V was shortened by 6 bases and J by 7 bases, with 12 bases between the two germline ends. CDR3 sequence (DNA): TGTGCCAGCAGATGGGAGTATGACGGGGAGCTGTTTTTT. This translates into CASRWEYDGELFF.

The V call is TRBV14, the J call TRBJ1-2; D is perhaps TRBD1 (6 bases). Trimming took off 4 bases at V and 2 bases at J, with 14 bases between the two ends. The germline V gene encodes CDR1 SGHDN and CDR2 FVKESK. The CDR3 is 15 residues long. CDR3 sequence (DNA): TGTGCCAGCAGCCTGAACCGGGACATCAACTATGGCTACACCTTC. It is translated as CASSLNRDINYGYTF.

The chain couples TRBV7-6 to TRBJ2-7; TRBD2 might be the D (5 bases). CDR3 length: 13 amino acids. CDR1 and CDR2 from the germline V gene are SGHVS and FNYEAQ. Trimming took 3 bases from V and 5 from J, leaving 11 bases between them. In DNA, the CDR3 is TGTGCCAGCAGCTTTACTAGTAGGCACGAGCAGTACTTC. Protein: CASSFTSRHEQYF. The full variable domain, in which reference TRBV7-6 and TRBJ2-7 provide the parts outside the CDR3, is GAGVSQSPRYKVTKRGQDVALRCDPISGHVSLYWYRQALGQGPEFLTYFNYEAQQDKSGLPNDRFSAERPEGSISTLTIQRTEQRDSAMYRCASSFTSRHEQYFGPGTRLTVT.

This chain joins TRBV11-2 and TRBJ2-7; 7 bases match TRBD1. Trimming took 5 bases from V and 4 from J; bases not matched to a gene: 14. Looked up from germline, CDR1 is SGHAT and CDR2 is FQNNGV. This CDR3 has 16 residues. CDR3 loop: CASSLPEDRKYYEQYF. The CDR3 coding sequence is TGTGCCAGCAGCCTCCCCGAGGACAGGAAGTATTACGAGCAGTACTTC.

The chain employs TRBV11-2 and TRBJ2-7; the D is unclear. Trimming took 6 bases from V and 3 from J, leaving 18 bases between them. The germline gives CDR1 SGHAT, CDR2 FQNNGV. The CDR3 loop spans 15 amino acids. The CDR3: CASSIGNDLFYEQYF. The DNA for the CDR3 is TGTGCCAGCAGTATCGGTAATGACCTCTTCTACGAGCAGTACTTC.

The chain is built from TRBV19 and TRBJ1-1; 9 bases align to TRBD1. This CDR3 has 13 residues. The V and J ends lost 4 bases and 10 bases, in that order; junction bases with no gene match: 7. Germline CDR1 and CDR2: LNHDA and SQIVND (reference sequence). CDR3 in DNA: TGTGCCAGTAGTACACGGGACAGGGTAGGAGCTTTCTTT. It encodes CASSTRDRVGAFF. The full variable domain, rest sourced from reference TRBV19 and TRBJ1-1, is DGGITQSPKYLFRKEGQNVTLSCEQNLNHDAMYWYRQDPGQGLRLIYYSQIVNDFQKGDIAEGYSVSREKKESFPLTVTSAQKNPTAFYLCASSTRDRVGAFFGQGTRLTVV.

This chain joins TRBV6-5 and TRBJ1-3; D not resolved. Trimming took off 0 bases at V and 9 bases at J, with 12 bases between the two ends. This CDR3 has 14 amino acids. The germline V gene has CDR1 MNHEY and CDR2 SVGAGI. The CDR3 DNA sequence: TGTGCCAGCAGTTACTCTAGGACGGCCCCCACCATATATTTT. It codes for CASSYSRTAPTIYF.